These 2 T cell receptor beta chains share one sample of origin, sequenced in a study of T cells expressing NK-cell markers. TCRdb reprocessed the 5' RACE reads, keeping one entry per CDR3 protein, no DNA. The repertoire table contains about 260,000 distinct CDR3 sequences. Input material: blood T cells: a sorted CD56 or NKG2C T cell subset, CD4+ or CD8+ T cells, or bulk PBMC T cells (not recorded which). The receptors were sampled from a man aged 18 to 29 in good health.

The rearrangement uses TRBV12-3 or TRBV12-4 and TRBJ2-1; TCRdb gives TRBD1 as the D gene, but with no DNA this cannot be confirmed. This CDR3 has 11 amino acids. The CDR3 protein is CASSFRDEQFF.

The rearrangement joins TRBV5-4 to TRBJ2-4; TCRdb's assignment of TRBD2 cannot be checked, as there is no DNA. The germline gives CDR1 SGHNT, CDR2 YYREEE (reference sequence). CDR3 length equals 16 residues. This CDR3 is CASSLGAGESKNIQYF.